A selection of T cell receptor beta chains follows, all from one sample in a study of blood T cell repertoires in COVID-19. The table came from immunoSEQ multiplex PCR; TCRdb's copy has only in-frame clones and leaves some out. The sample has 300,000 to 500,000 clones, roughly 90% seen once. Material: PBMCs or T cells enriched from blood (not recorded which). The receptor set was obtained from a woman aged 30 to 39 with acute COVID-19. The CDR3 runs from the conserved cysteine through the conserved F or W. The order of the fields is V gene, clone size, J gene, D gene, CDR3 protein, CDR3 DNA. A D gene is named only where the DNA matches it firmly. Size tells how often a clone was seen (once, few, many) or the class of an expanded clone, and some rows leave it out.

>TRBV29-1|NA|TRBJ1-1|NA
CSGAMNTEAFF
TGCAGCGGAGCAATGAACACTGAAGCTTTCTTT
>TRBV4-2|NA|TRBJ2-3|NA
CASSQAQGGNTQYF
TGTGCCAGCAGCCAAGCCCAGGGAGGAAATACGCAGTATTTT
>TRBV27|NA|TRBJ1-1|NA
CASRTGMNTEAFF
TGTGCCAGCAGGACAGGAATGAACACTGAAGCTTTCTTT
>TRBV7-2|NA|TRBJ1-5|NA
CASSSPGDGNQPQHF
TGTGCCAGCAGCTCCCCGGGGGATGGCAATCAGCCCCAGCATTTT
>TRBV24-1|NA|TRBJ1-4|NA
CATSAKGGEKLFF
TGTGCCACCAGTGCTAAGGGGGGGGAAAAACTGTTTTTT
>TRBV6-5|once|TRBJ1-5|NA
CASSLGPNQPQHF
TGTGCCAGCAGCCTGGGCCCCAATCAGCCCCAGCATTTT
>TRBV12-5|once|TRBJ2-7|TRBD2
CASGTIVSGGPDEQYF
TGTGCTAGTGGTACAATTGTTTCGGGGGGGCCCGACGAGCAGTACTTC
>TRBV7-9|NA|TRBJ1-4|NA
CASSSGEVNEKLFF
TGTGCCAGCAGCTCTGGGGAGGTAAATGAAAAACTGTTTTTT
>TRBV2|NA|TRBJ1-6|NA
CASIRTDISSYNSPLHF
TGTGCCAGCATCAGGACAGATATAAGCTCCTATAATTCACCCCTCCACTTT
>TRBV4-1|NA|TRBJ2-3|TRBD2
CASTKLAGSPDTQYF
TGCGCCAGCACCAAACTAGCGGGGTCTCCAGATACGCAGTATTTT
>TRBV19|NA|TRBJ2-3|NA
CASSTDRLSDTQYF
TGTGCCAGTAGTACTGACAGGTTAAGTGATACGCAGTATTTT
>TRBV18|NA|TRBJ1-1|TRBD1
CASSQEQGPTIEAFF
TGTGCCAGCTCACAAGAACAGGGGCCCACAATTGAAGCTTTCTTT
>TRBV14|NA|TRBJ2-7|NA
CASSRQGQGYEQYF
TGTGCCAGCAGCCGGCAGGGCCAGGGATACGAGCAGTACTTC
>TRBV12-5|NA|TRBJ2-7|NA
CASGLISVGVSEQYF
TGTGCTAGTGGTTTGATCTCGGTAGGGGTCTCCGAGCAGTACTTC
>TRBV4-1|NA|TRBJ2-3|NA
CASSQVGAGRTDTQYF
TGCGCCAGCAGCCAAGTCGGGGCGGGGCGCACAGATACGCAGTATTTT
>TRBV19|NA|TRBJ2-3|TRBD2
CASTRLAGEPTDTQYF
TGTGCCAGTACAAGACTAGCGGGGGAACCCACAGATACGCAGTATTTT
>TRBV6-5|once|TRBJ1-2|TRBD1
CASSRDRDGSYTF
TGTGCCAGCAGCCGGGACAGGGATGGGTCCTACACCTTC
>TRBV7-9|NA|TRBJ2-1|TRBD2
CASSLFWTSGSSYNEQFF
TGTGCCAGCAGCTTATTCTGGACTAGCGGATCCTCCTACAATGAGCAGTTCTTC
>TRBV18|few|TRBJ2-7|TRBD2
CASSPIQRGGMVVEQYF
TGTGCCAGCTCACCGATCCAGCGGGGGGGCATGGTCGTCGAGCAGTACTTC
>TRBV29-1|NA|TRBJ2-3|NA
CSVEDGRAQDTQYF
TGCAGCGTTGAAGATGGCAGGGCCCAAGATACGCAGTATTTT
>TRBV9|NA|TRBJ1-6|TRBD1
CASSGQGSWNSPLHF
TGTGCCAGCAGCGGACAGGGCAGCTGGAATTCACCCCTCCACTTT
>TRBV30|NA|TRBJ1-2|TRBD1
CAWSHLGQGLYTF
TGTGCCTGGAGTCACCTGGGACAGGGACTCTACACCTTC
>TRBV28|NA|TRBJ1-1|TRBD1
CASLSRGLNTEAFF
TGTGCCAGCCTGTCCAGGGGGCTGAACACTGAAGCTTTCTTT
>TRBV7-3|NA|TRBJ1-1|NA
CASSLSRGEAFF
TGTGCCAGCAGCTTATCCCGGGGGGAAGCTTTCTTT
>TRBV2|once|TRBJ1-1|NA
CASSEIRNTEAFF
TGTGCCAGCAGTGAAATCAGGAACACTGAAGCTTTCTTT
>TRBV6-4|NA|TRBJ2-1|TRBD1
CASSGTGAYNEQFF
TGTGCCAGCAGCGGGACAGGGGCATACAATGAGCAGTTCTTC
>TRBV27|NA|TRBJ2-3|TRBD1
CASSPRGDRGVADTQYF
TGTGCCAGCAGTCCGAGGGGGGACAGGGGAGTAGCAGATACGCAGTATTTT
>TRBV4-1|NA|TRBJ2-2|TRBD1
CASSQGTGGAGANTGELFF
TGCGCCAGCAGCCAGGGGACAGGGGGCGCAGGGGCGAACACCGGGGAGCTGTTTTTT
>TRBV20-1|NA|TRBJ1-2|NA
CSAKHSYGYTF
TGCAGTGCTAAACACAGCTATGGCTACACCTTC
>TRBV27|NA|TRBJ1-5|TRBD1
CATTNPKTGGNQPQHF
TGTGCCACCACGAACCCGAAGACAGGGGGCAATCAGCCCCAGCATTTT
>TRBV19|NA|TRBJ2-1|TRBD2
CASSMTEGLAGVVEQFF
TGTGCCAGTAGTATGACTGAGGGACTAGCGGGGGTAGTTGAGCAGTTCTTC
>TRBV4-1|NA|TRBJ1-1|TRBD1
CASSPTGLNTEAFF
TGCGCCAGCAGCCCGACAGGGCTGAACACTGAAGCTTTCTTT
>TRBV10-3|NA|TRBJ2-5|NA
CAISESHGIAMRETQYF
TGTGCCATCAGTGAGTCTCACGGAATAGCCATGCGAGAGACCCAGTACTTC
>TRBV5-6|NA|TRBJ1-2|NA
CASSLSGEVNYGYTF
TGTGCCAGCAGCTTGTCCGGGGAGGTCAACTATGGCTACACCTTC
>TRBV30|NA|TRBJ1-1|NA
CAWSIKTEAFF
TGTGCCTGGAGTATCAAAACTGAAGCTTTCTTT
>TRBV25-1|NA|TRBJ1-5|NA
CASSESSAGNQPQHF
TGTGCCAGCAGTGAGTCGTCGGCAGGGAATCAGCCCCAGCATTTT
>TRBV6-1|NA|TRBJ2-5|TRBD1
CASSDEQGPQTQYF
TGTGCCAGCAGTGACGAACAGGGGCCGCAGACCCAGTACTTC
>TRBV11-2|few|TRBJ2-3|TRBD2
CASSRAGGVSTDTQYF
TGTGCCAGCAGCCGCGCGGGGGGGGTAAGCACAGATACGCAGTATTTT
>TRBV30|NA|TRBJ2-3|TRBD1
CAWSGRRGRGDTQYF
TGTGCCTGGAGTGGCCGCAGGGGGCGCGGAGATACGCAGTATTTT
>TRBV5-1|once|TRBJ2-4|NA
CASSLGRVAKNIQYF
TGCGCCAGCAGCTTGGGCCGGGTAGCCAAAAACATTCAGTACTTC
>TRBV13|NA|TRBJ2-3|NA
CASKGGATDTQYF
TGTGCCAGCAAGGGAGGTGCCACAGATACGCAGTATTTT
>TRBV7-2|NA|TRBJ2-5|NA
CASSFSTQYF
TGTGCCAGCAGCTTTAGTACCCAGTACTTC
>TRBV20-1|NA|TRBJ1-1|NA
CSAAGGTEAFF
TGCAGTGCCGCGGGCGGCACTGAAGCTTTCTTT
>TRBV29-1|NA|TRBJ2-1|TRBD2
CSVGDGAGGYNEQFF
TGCAGCGTTGGGGACGGGGCGGGGGGATACAATGAGCAGTTCTTC
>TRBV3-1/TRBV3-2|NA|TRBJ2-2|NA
CASSQGYSGELFF
TGTGCCAGCAGCCAAGGGTACAGCGGGGAGCTGTTTTTT
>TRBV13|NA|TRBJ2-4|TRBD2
CASSFGTSGSLKDF
TGTGCCAGCAGCTTCGGGACTAGCGGGTCCCTGAAGGACTTC